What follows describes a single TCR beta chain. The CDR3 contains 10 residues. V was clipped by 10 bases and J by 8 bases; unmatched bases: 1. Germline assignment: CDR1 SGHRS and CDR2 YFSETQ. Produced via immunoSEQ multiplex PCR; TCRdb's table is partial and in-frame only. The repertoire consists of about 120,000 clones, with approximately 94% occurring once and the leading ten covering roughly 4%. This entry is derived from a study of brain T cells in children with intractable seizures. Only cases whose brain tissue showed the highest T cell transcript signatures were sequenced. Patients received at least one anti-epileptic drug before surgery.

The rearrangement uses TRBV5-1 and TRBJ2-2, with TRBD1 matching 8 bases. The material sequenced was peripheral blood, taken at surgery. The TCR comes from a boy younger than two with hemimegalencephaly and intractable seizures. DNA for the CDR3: TGCGCCCGGGACAGGGGGGAGCTGTTTTTT. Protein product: CARDRGELFF. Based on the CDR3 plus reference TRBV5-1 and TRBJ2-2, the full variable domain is KAGVTQTPRYLIKTRGQQVTLSCSPISGHRSVSWYQQTPGQGLQFLFEYFSETQRNKGNFPGRFSGRQFSNSRSEMNVSTLELGDSALYLCARDRGELFFGEGSRLTVL.